These 26 T cell receptor beta chains were all obtained from the same sample, sequenced in a study of identical twins. One entry per CDR3 protein, called by TCRdb with MiXCR from the 5' RACE reads. The table includes around 490,000 distinct CDR3 sequences, approximately 16% detected once. The sample was also reused in another study, on yellow fever vaccine responses in identical twins.

Sequencing was performed on CD4+ T cells sorted from blood. Receptor source: a woman aged 18 to 35 in good health.

The chain carries TRBV12-3 or TRBV12-4 and TRBJ1-6, with 9 bases matching TRBD1. The CDR3 consists of 14 residues. The V and J ends lost 5 bases and 13 bases, in that order; junction bases with no gene match: 9. The CDR3 sequence is CASSIRDRASPLHF. In nucleotides, the CDR3 is TGTGCCAGCAGTATCCGGGACAGGGCGTCCCCCCTCCACTTT.

The gene calls are TRBV6-1 and TRBJ2-1; possibly TRBD1 for D (5 bases). This CDR3 comprises 11 residues. Deletions cut 8 bases from V and 14 bases from J, with 16 bases between. The germline V gene has CDR1 MNHNS and CDR2 SASEGT. The DNA of the CDR3 is TGTGCCAGCTACCAACACAGGCTTGAGTTCTTC. Translating gives CASYQHRLEFF.

This clonotype was counted a few times. The CDR3 here is CASSQTGLWSEAFF. In DNA, the CDR3 is TGTGCCAGCAGCCAGACAGGGTTGTGGTCTGAAGCTTTCTTT. The chain employs TRBV7-9 and TRBJ1-1; TRBD1 aligns across 7 bases. CDR3 length: 14 residues. Germline values: CDR1 SEHNR, CDR2 FQNEAQ (reference sequence). V lost 5 bases to trimming and J lost 6 bases; unmatched junction nucleotides: 9.

This chain connects TRBV5-1 to TRBJ2-2; D is possibly TRBD2 (5 bases). The germline V gene encodes CDR1 SGHRS and CDR2 YFSETQ. V was pared by 3 bases and J by 6 bases, with 15 bases between. CDR3 size: 15 residues. CDR3 residues: CASSSLELGSGELFF. DNA for the CDR3: TGCGCCAGCAGCTCCCTCGAACTAGGCTCCGGGGAGCTGTTTTTT.

About this clonotype: A junction boundary mismatches the germline segment, possibly from a read error. The chain recombines TRBV20-1 with TRBJ2-1; D not certain. Germline V lookup: CDR1 DFQATT, CDR2 SNEGSKA (reference sequence). This CDR3 spans 16 amino acids. The CDR3: CCARDPASGSYNEQFF. The CDR3 DNA reads as TGCTGTGCTAGAGATCCCGCGTCAGGCTCCTACAATGAGCAGTTCTTC.

This clonotype has more than one count but fewer than ten. The chain is built from TRBV7-9 and TRBJ2-2, with D uncertain. Per germline, CDR1 SEHNR and CDR2 FQNEAQ (reference sequence). The CDR3 spans 15 residues. V shed 1 base and J shed 2 bases, with 8 bases lying between them. CDR3 nucleotides: TGTGCCAGCAGCTTAGTGCCAGTTAACACCGGGGAGCTGTTTTTT. This codes for CASSLVPVNTGELFF.

The chain joins TRBV20-1 to TRBJ2-7; TRBD1 might be the D (6 bases). From germline, CDR1 is DFQATT and CDR2 SNEGSKA (reference sequence). The V and J ends lost 1 base and 6 bases respectively, with 19 bases between them. The CDR3 loop spans 15 amino acids. The CDR3 nucleotides read TGCAGTGCTAGAGGTACCCCAGCAGGGGTGGGCGAGCAGTACGTC. This gives the protein CSARGTPAGVGEQYV.

This clonotype has only a few counts. The chain links TRBV4-2 to TRBJ1-2; D is possibly TRBD1 (6 bases). The CDR3 length is 15 residues. V dropped 1 base and J dropped 4 bases, with 13 bases sitting between them. Germline CDR1 and CDR2: LGHNA and YNFKEQ. The CDR3 here is CASSQVATGTYGYTF. DNA for the CDR3: TGTGCCAGCAGCCAAGTGGCCACAGGGACCTATGGCTACACCTTC.

The rearrangement joins TRBV10-3 to TRBJ1-1; D ambiguous. Germline-derived CDR1 and CDR2 are ENHRY and SYGVKD. The V end was cut by 6 bases, the J end by 3 bases, with 5 bases between. The CDR3 runs to 11 residues. The CDR3 bases are TGTGCCATCAGATCAGACACTGAAGCTTTCTTT. This sequence encodes CAIRSDTEAFF.

This clonotype turned up a few times. This chain joins TRBV4-1 and TRBJ2-7, with 11 bases aligning to TRBD1. Germline lookup yields CDR1 MGHRA and CDR2 YSYEKL. This CDR3 contains 17 residues. V shed 4 bases, J shed 3 bases, and the junction held 11 bases outside the gene matches. Here the CDR3 DNA reads TGCGCCAGCAGCCGGCAGGGGGTAGGGACAGGGGGCTACGAGCAGTACTTC. It codes for CASSRQGVGTGGYEQYF.

J is TRBJ1-5 and V is TRBV3-1; no firm D call. V was trimmed by 3 bases and J by 6 bases, leaving 9 bases between them. The CDR3 has 13 residues. CDR1 is LGHDT and CDR2 is YNNKEL in the germline V gene (reference sequence). The DNA for the CDR3 is TGTGCCAGCAGCCACTCCGGTGGTCAGCCCCAGCATTTT. Protein: CASSHSGGQPQHF.

The chain joins TRBV15 to TRBJ2-1; no definite D call. V was shortened by 0 bases and J by 0 bases, with 9 bases between the two germline ends. This CDR3 is 16 amino acids long. Per germline, CDR1 LNHNV and CDR2 YYDKDF (reference sequence). CDR3 nucleotide sequence: TGTGCCACCAGCAGAGAGGGCCGCAGCTCCTACAATGAGCAGTTCTTC. Translated, it gives CATSREGRSSYNEQFF.

This clonotype has a handful of counts. The V call is TRBV6-5, the J call TRBJ1-4; D remains unclear. The CDR3 totals 18 residues. V was clipped by 2 bases and J by 0 bases, with 16 bases between them. Germline V gene sequence: CDR1 MNHEY, CDR2 SVGAGI. The CDR3 spells CASSYIGLRGSTNEKLFF. The CDR3 DNA reads TGTGCCAGCAGTTACATCGGTCTCCGAGGGTCAACTAATGAAAAACTGTTTTTT.

The chain couples TRBV5-5 to TRBJ2-3, with D tentatively TRBD2 (6 bases). Trimming took off 3 bases at V and 5 bases at J, with 10 bases between the two ends. In germline, CDR1 is SGHKS, CDR2 YYEKEE (reference sequence). CDR3 length: 13 amino acids. CDR3 bases: TGTGCCAGCAGCTGGCGGGGTGAAGATACGCAGTATTTT. This translates into CASSWRGEDTQYF.

V usage is TRBV12-3 or TRBV12-4 and J usage is TRBJ2-5; 12 bases are a match to TRBD2. The CDR3 is made up of 17 amino acids. Trimming took 3 bases from V and 4 from J; bases not matched to a gene: 9. DNA for the CDR3: TGTGCCAGCAGTTTGAGACTAGCGGGAGTTAAGGGAGAGACCCAGTACTTC. This translates into CASSLRLAGVKGETQYF.

The chain employs TRBV6-7 and TRBJ2-7; D gene uncertain. TRBV6-7 counts as an open reading frame of uncertain function. V dropped 5 bases and J dropped 2 bases, with 4 bases sitting between them. The CDR3 is 11 amino acids. CDR3 protein: CASSRPYEQYV. The CDR3 DNA is TGTGCCAGCAGTCGACCCTACGAGCAGTACGTC.

This chain joins TRBV11-3 and TRBJ2-1, with D perhaps TRBD2 (6 bases). V was clipped by 5 bases and J by 9 bases, with 14 bases between them. This CDR3 has 13 residues. Per germline, CDR1 SGHNT and CDR2 YENEEA. In nucleotides, the CDR3 is TGTGCCAGCAGCGGGACTCCACGGGGTGAGCAGTTCTTC. This sequence encodes CASSGTPRGEQFF.

This clonotype appeared once. This chain uses TRBV20-1 with TRBJ2-7, with 9 bases matching TRBD2. CDR1 DFQATT and CDR2 SNEGSKA come from the germline V gene (reference sequence). Trimming at V came to 0 bases and at J to 2 bases, leaving 8 bases not matched to a gene. The CDR3 loop spans 16 amino acids. The CDR3 region is CSAREGGRAQAYEQYF. CDR3 DNA sequence: TGCAGTGCTAGAGAGGGCGGGAGGGCCCAGGCCTACGAGCAGTACTTC.

V is TRBV10-1 and J is TRBJ2-4; D possibly corresponds to TRBD1 (6 bases). This CDR3 is 15 amino acids long. Trimming took off 0 bases at V and 6 bases at J, with 12 bases between the two ends. Per the germline V gene, CDR1 is WNHNN and CDR2 is SYGVQD (reference sequence). CDR3 protein: CASSESPGHLNIQYF. CDR3 bases: TGCGCCAGCAGTGAGTCCCCGGGACACCTAAACATTCAGTACTTC.

There are a few counts of this clonotype. The chain carries TRBV9 and TRBJ2-3; 8 nucleotides match TRBD1. With V trimmed by 4 bases and J by 4 bases, 8 bases remained unmatched. Per germline, CDR1 SGDLS and CDR2 YYNGEE. The CDR3 has 15 residues. CDR3 loop: CASSYGQGRADTQYF. The CDR3 DNA sequence: TGTGCCAGCAGCTACGGACAGGGAAGGGCAGATACGCAGTATTTT.

The CDR3 DNA sequence: TGCGCCAGCAGCCATCCGGCGCAGATGAACACTGAAGCTTTCTTT. Amino acids: CASSHPAQMNTEAFF. The rearrangement links TRBV4-1 to TRBJ1-1, with unresolved D. CDR3 length equals 15 residues. CDR1 MGHRA and CDR2 YSYEKL come from the germline V gene. V was pared by 3 bases and J by 0 bases, with 11 bases between.

The table lists this clonotype with many counts. V and J are TRBV4-1 and TRBJ2-1; no reliable D call. The V and J ends lost 1 base and 8 bases respectively, with 6 bases between them. There are 12 residues in the CDR3. The germline CDR1 and CDR2 sequences are MGHRA and YSYEKL. CDR3 protein: CASSQVRDEQFF. For the CDR3, the DNA is TGCGCCAGCAGCCAAGTTAGGGATGAGCAGTTCTTC.

This clonotype was picked up a small number of times. V and J are TRBV29-1 and TRBJ1-5; weak D call: TRBD1 (5 bases). CDR3 length: 15 amino acids. Germline V lookup: CDR1 SQVTM, CDR2 ANQGSEA. V lost 4 bases and J 1 base, leaving 14 bases between the germline ends. For the CDR3, the DNA is TGCAGCGTTGTTGTGCAGGGAGAAAGCAATCAGCCCCAGCATTTT. This codes for CSVVVQGESNQPQHF.

The chain uses TRBV11-2 and TRBJ2-4, with TRBD1 matching over 9 bases. This CDR3 spans 19 amino acids. Per germline, CDR1 SGHAT and CDR2 FQNNGV. The junction had 19 bases not matched to a gene; V was cut back by 4 bases and J by 6 bases. The DNA of the CDR3 is TGTGCCAGCAGCTCGATAGCCATAATATTGACAGGGGGTGGAAACATTCAGTACTTC. Translated: CASSSIAIILTGGGNIQYF.

This clonotype was observed a handful of times. V and J are TRBV2 and TRBJ2-2; weak D call: TRBD2 (6 bases). V was shortened by 6 bases and J by 7 bases, with 18 bases between the two germline ends. This CDR3 has 15 residues. CDR1 is SNHLY, CDR2 FYNNEI, per germline. CDR3 in DNA: TGTGCCAGCAGACCCACGGTGGGGGGAATCGGGGAGCTGTTTTTT. It translates to CASRPTVGGIGELFF.

This chain connects TRBV11-2 to TRBJ2-3, with unresolved D. This CDR3 is built from 13 residues. Germline V gene data show CDR1 as SGHAT and CDR2 as FQNNGV. The V gene lost 2 bases and the J gene lost 5 bases, with 8 bases spanning the gap. The CDR3 DNA reads TGTGCCAGCAGCTTATTCACAGAAGATACGCAGTATTTT. Its protein product is CASSLFTEDTQYF.